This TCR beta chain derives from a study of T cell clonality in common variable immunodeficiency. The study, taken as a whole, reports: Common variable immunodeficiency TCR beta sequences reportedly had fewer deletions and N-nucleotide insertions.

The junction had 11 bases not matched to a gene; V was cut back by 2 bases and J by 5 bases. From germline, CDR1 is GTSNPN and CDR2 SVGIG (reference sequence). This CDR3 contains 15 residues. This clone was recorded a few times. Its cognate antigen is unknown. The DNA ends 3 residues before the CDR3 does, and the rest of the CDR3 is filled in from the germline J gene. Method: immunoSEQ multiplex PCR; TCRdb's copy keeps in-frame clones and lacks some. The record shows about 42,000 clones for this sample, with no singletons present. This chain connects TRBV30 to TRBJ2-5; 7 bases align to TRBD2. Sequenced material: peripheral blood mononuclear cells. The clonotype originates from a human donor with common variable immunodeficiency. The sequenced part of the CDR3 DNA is TGTGCCTGGAGTCCCGAGACTAGCCTTGTGGAGACC. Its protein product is CAWSPETSLVET. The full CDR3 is CAWSPETSLVETQYF.